Listed below are T cell receptor beta chains from one sample, sequenced in a study of shared clonotypes between healthy human individuals. Method: immunoSEQ multiplex PCR; TCRdb's copy keeps in-frame clones and lacks some. The top ten hold 0.1% to 0.15% of the sample, which has millions of clones, 95% seen once. Sample: naive CD4+ T cells sorted from blood. Source of these receptors: a man in his late teens or twenties in good health. The CDR3 runs from the conserved cysteine through the conserved F or W. Only part of the rows carry a size: once, few, many, or a class if the clone is expanded.

size: NA
V: TRBV6-1
CDR3: CASSEVSRMNTEAFF

size: NA
V: TRBV27
CDR3: CASSRLGGKDTGELFF

size: NA
V: TRBV27
CDR3: CASSTNSNQPQHF

size: NA
V: TRBV7-2
CDR3: CASSLGSLYTGELFF

size: NA
V: TRBV7-9
CDR3: CASSPQDRVTSYNEQFF

size: NA
V: TRBV2
CDR3: CASGSRDRGTGELFF

size: NA
V: TRBV2
CDR3: CASSDGGRKTDTQYF

size: NA
V: TRBV9
CDR3: CASSSTLQETQYF

size: NA
V: TRBV6-9
CDR3: CASSWTAWSYEQYF

size: NA
V: TRBV10-3
CDR3: CAISESGQASTDTQYF

size: NA
V: TRBV29-1
CDR3: CSVGVTMGNGYTF

size: NA
V: TRBV5-4
CDR3: CASTPYPGAGVVGEQYF

size: NA
V: TRBV25-1
CDR3: CASSRQGIYGYTF

size: NA
V: TRBV25-1
CDR3: CASSDLTSEKTQYF

size: NA
V: TRBV29-1
CDR3: CSVGSSGSNTGELFF

size: NA
V: TRBV4-1
CDR3: CASSTDSDGWETQYF

size: NA
V: TRBV7-2
CDR3: CASSLGVAGGQETQYF

size: NA
V: TRBV4-1
CDR3: CASSQPVRKHPGNTIYF

size: NA
V: TRBV30
CDR3: CAWTARGLSTDTQYF

size: NA
V: TRBV28
CDR3: CASSSYQPQHF

size: NA
V: TRBV4-1
CDR3: CASSQGLEETQYF

size: NA
V: TRBV6-5
CDR3: CATLGQLPNTGELFF

size: NA
V: TRBV10-3
CDR3: CAISLGVPGQGDGYTF

size: NA
V: TRBV11-2
CDR3: CASSLRPTSGWYEQYF

size: NA
V: TRBV30
CDR3: CAWSAVDTQYF

size: NA
V: TRBV27
CDR3: CASSFWVKHTQPGYNEQFF

size: NA
V: TRBV11-2
CDR3: CASSSPGLANTGELFF

size: NA
V: TRBV28
CDR3: CASTSNGFRGELFF

size: NA
V: TRBV11-2
CDR3: CASSRGGVGYTEAFF

size: NA
V: TRBV29-1
CDR3: CSVAIGLNQPQHF

size: NA
V: TRBV27
CDR3: CASSGPSPFSGITF

size: NA
V: TRBV19
CDR3: CASWDRGPGNTIYF

size: NA
V: TRBV25-1
CDR3: CASKPGGGYGYTF

size: NA
V: TRBV10-3
CDR3: CAISVQGNTEAFF

size: NA
V: TRBV6-5
CDR3: CASRTSAEQYF

size: NA
V: TRBV9
CDR3: CASSVDISGGETQYF

size: NA
V: TRBV2
CDR3: CASSDRVFTDTQYF

size: few
V: TRBV12-5
CDR3: CASGLLDTQYF

size: NA
V: TRBV5-1
CDR3: CASSLRTSGGTETQYF

size: NA
V: TRBV5-1
CDR3: CASSLGSGELDTQYF

size: NA
V: TRBV6-1
CDR3: CASSALATEQYF

size: NA
V: TRBV12-5
CDR3: CASGSLLEQGSGNTIYF

size: NA
V: TRBV30
CDR3: CAWAGSYEQYF

size: NA
V: TRBV6-6
CDR3: CASSRGQNTEAFF

size: NA
V: TRBV9
CDR3: CASGGSNQPQHF

size: NA
V: TRBV5-6
CDR3: CASSVSGGAYEQYF

size: once
V: TRBV28
CDR3: CASSRRGDEKLFF

size: NA
V: TRBV7-6
CDR3: CASSLDPYRVSSYNEQFF

size: NA
V: TRBV5-8
CDR3: CASSLEGAVGQYF

size: NA
V: TRBV5-1
CDR3: CASSLAGTSVYNEQFF

size: NA
V: TRBV5-1
CDR3: CASSLRGLATDTQYF

size: NA
V: TRBV10-3
CDR3: CAISKAGDEQFF

size: NA
V: TRBV30
CDR3: CAWGQSGELFF

size: NA
V: TRBV7-2
CDR3: CASSLGTPGQGAGKLFF